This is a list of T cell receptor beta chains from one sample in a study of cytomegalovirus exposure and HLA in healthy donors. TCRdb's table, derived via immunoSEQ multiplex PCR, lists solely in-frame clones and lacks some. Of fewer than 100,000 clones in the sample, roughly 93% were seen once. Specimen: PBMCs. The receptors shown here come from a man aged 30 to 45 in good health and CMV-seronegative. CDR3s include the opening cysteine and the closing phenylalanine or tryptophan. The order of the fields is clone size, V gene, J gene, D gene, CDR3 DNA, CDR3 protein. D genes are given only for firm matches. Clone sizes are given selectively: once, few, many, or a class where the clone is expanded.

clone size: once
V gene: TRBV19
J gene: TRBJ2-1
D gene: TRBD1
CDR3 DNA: TGTGCCAGTAGTGTTGGACAGGGGGGCAATGAGCAGTTCTTC
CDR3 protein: CASSVGQGGNEQFF

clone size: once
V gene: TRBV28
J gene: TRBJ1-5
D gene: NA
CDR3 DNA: TGTGCCAGCAGCCCCCACAGGGTCGGTCAGCCCCAGCATTTT
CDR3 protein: CASSPHRVGQPQHF

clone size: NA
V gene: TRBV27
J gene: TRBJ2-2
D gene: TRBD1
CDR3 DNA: TGTGCCAGCAGGCTCGGGACAGTTAACACCGGGGAGCTGTTTTTT
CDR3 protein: CASRLGTVNTGELFF

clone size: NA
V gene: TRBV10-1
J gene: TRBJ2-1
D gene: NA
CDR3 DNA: TGCGCCAGCAGTGAGGCTAGCGTCCACAATGAGCAGTTCTTC
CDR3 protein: CASSEASVHNEQFF

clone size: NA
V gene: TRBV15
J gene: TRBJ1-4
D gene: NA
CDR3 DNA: TGTGCCACCAGCAGAGATCCTAGCACTAGTGAAAAACTGTTTTTT
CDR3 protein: CATSRDPSTSEKLFF

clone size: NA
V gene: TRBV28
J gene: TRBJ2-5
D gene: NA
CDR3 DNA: TGTGCCAGCAGTTTAGCCCAGGGCCTGGAGGGCGAGACCCAGTACTTC
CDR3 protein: CASSLAQGLEGETQYF

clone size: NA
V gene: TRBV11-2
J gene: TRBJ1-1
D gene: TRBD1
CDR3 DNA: TGTGCCAGCAGCTTGGACAGGAGGACTGAAGCTTTCTTT
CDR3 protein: CASSLDRRTEAFF

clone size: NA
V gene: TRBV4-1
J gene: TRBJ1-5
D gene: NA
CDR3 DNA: TGCGCCAGCAGCCAGAGGGGGTTCAATCAGCCCCAGCATTTT
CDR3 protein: CASSQRGFNQPQHF

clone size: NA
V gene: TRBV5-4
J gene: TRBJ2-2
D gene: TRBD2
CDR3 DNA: TGTGCCAGCAGCTCTAGACTAGCGGGAGGAACCGGGGAGCTGTTTTTT
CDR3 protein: CASSSRLAGGTGELFF

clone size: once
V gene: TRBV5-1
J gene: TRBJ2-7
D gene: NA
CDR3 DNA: TGCGCCAGCTCCCTAACAACGGGGGACTACGAGCAGTACTTC
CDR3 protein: CASSLTTGDYEQYF

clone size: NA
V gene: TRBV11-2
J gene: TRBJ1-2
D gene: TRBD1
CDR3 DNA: TGTGCCAGCAGCTTAGCAGGGGACAGAAACTATGGCTACACCTTC
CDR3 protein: CASSLAGDRNYGYTF

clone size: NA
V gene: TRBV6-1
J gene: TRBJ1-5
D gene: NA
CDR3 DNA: TGTGCCAGCAGTGAAGGTGAGGAGGGTCAGCCCCAGCATTTT
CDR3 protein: CASSEGEEGQPQHF

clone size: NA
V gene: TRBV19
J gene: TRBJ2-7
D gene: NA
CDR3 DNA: TGTGCCAGTAGTCCGGGTTACGAGCAGTACTTC
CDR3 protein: CASSPGYEQYF

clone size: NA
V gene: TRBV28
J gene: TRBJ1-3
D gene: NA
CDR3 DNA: TGTGCCAGCATCCCATGGGCGGGGGCAGGATCCTCTGGAAACACCATATATTTT
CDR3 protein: CASIPWAGAGSSGNTIYF

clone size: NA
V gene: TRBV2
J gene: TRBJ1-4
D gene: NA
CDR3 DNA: TGTGCCAGCACTACAGGGATTAATGAAAAACTGTTTTTT
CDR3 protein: CASTTGINEKLFF

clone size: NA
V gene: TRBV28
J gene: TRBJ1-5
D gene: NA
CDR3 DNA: TGTGCCAGCAGAGGGGGGGCGGTCGGCAATCAGCCCCAGCATTTT
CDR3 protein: CASRGGAVGNQPQHF

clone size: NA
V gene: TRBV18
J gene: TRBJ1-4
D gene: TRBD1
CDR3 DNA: TGTGCCAGCTCACAGACCCCAGGGGGTGTAAGTGAAAAACTGTTTTTT
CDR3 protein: CASSQTPGGVSEKLFF

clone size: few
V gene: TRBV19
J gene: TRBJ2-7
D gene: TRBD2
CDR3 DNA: TGTGCCAGTAGTATAGGAGGGACTAGCGGAACCTACGAGCAGTACTTC
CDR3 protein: CASSIGGTSGTYEQYF

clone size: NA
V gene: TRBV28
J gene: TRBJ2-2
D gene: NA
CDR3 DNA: TGTGCCAGCAGTTTCAATCATAACACCGGGGAGCTGTTTTTT
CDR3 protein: CASSFNHNTGELFF

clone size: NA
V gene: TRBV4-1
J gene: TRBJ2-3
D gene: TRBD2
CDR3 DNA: TGCGCCAGCAGCCAAGTGGGGCTAGCGGGAAGCACAGATACGCAGTATTTT
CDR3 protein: CASSQVGLAGSTDTQYF

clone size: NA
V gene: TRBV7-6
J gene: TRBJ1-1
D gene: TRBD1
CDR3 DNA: TGTGCCAGCAGCTTAGCTACCGGGACAGGCACTGAAGCTTTCTTT
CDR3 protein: CASSLATGTGTEAFF

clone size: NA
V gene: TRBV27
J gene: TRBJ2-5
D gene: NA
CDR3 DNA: TGTGCCAGCAGCGAAAATAATCTACAAGAGACCCAGTACTTC
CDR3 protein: CASSENNLQETQYF

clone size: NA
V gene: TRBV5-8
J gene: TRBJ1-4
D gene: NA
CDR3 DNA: TGTGCCAGCAGCTCGGAGGGACCGGCTAATGAAAAACTGTTTTTT
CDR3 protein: CASSSEGPANEKLFF

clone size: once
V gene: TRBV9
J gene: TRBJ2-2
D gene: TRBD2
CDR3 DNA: TGTGCCAGCAGCGTGGGAGCGGGAGAGTATACCGGGGAGCTGTTTTTT
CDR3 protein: CASSVGAGEYTGELFF

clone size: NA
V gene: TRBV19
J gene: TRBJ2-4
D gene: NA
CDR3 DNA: TGTGCCAGTAGTATTGGGGCATTGGACATTCAGTACTTC
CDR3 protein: CASSIGALDIQYF

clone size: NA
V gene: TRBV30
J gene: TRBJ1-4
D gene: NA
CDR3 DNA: TGTGCCTGGGGGAAGGGGTCAACTAATGAAAAACTGTTTTTT
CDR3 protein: CAWGKGSTNEKLFF

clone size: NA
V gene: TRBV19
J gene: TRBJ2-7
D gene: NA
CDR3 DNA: TGTGCCAGTAGTATAGACAGAAACTACGAGCAGTACTTC
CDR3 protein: CASSIDRNYEQYF

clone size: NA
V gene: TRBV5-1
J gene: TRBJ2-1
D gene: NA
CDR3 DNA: TGCGCCAGCAGCTCGGGGACTCACAATGAGCAGTTCTTC
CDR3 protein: CASSSGTHNEQFF

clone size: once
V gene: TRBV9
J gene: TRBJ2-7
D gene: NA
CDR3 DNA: TGTGCCAGCAGCGTAGAGGGGTTGGGGGGGCCAAGCGAGCAGTACTTC
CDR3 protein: CASSVEGLGGPSEQYF

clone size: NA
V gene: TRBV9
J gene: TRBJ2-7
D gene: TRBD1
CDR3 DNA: TGTGCCAGCAGCGTAGAAGGACAGGTTGACTTCTACGAGCAGTACTTC
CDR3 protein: CASSVEGQVDFYEQYF

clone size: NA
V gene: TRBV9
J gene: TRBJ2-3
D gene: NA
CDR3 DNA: TGTGCCAGCAGCGTAGTTGGCGGGATCGGTGAAGATACGCAGTATTTT
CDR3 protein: CASSVVGGIGEDTQYF

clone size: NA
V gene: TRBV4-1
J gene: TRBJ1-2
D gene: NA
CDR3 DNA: TGCGCCAGCAGCCAAGTGGGACAAGAGATCTATGGCTACACCTTC
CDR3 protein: CASSQVGQEIYGYTF

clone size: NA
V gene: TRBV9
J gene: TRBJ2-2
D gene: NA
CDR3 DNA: TGTGCCAGCAGCCAAAAGTCGGGAGACCCCGGGGAGCTGTTTTTT
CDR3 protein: CASSQKSGDPGELFF

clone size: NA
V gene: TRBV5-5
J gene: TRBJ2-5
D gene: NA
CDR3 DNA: TGTGCCAGCAGCCAACGACAGTTAAAAGAGACCCAGTACTTC
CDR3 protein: CASSQRQLKETQYF

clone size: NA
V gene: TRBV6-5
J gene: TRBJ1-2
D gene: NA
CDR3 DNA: TGTGCCAGCAGTTACGGAGGGGTTGGATATGGCTACACCTTC
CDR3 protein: CASSYGGVGYGYTF

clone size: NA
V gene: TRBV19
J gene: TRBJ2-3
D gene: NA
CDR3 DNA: TGTGCCAGTAGTGGGGCTTCGGCAGGACGGAGCACAGATACGCAGTATTTT
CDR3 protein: CASSGASAGRSTDTQYF